Listed below are T cell receptor beta chains from one sample, sequenced in a study of cytomegalovirus exposure and HLA in healthy donors. Sequenced by immunoSEQ multiplex PCR; TCRdb stores in-frame clones only, minus some. The sample holds about 67,000 clones. The sequenced sample was PBMCs. These TCRs come from a man between 25 and 39 years old in good health and CMV-seropositive. CDR3s include the opening cysteine and the closing phenylalanine or tryptophan. D genes are given only for firm matches.

V	J	D	DNA	CDR3
TRBV29-1	TRBJ1-6	TRBD1	TGCAGCGTTGCATCCGGGACAGGAAATTCACCCCTCCACTTT	CSVASGTGNSPLHF
TRBV7-3	TRBJ2-1	NA	TGTGCCAGCAGCTTAACGTCTGGACTCTACAATGAGCAGTTCTTC	CASSLTSGLYNEQFF
TRBV9	TRBJ2-5	NA	TGTGCCAGCAGCGTAGACAGTAGTAAGACCCAGTACTTC	CASSVDSSKTQYF
TRBV5-5	TRBJ1-3	NA	TGTGCCAGCAGCTTGGACAGGGCAAACACCATATATTTT	CASSLDRANTIYF
TRBV5-6	TRBJ2-7	TRBD1	TGTGCCAGCAGCACCGGGACAGGCTACGAGCAGTACTTC	CASSTGTGYEQYF
TRBV19	TRBJ2-1	TRBD1	TGTGCCAGTAGTGCGGGACAGGGGGTCTACAATGAGCAGTTCTTC	CASSAGQGVYNEQFF
TRBV6-1	TRBJ2-2	NA	TGTGCCAGCAAGGACACGAACACCGGGGAGCTGTTTTTT	CASKDTNTGELFF
TRBV29-1	TRBJ2-7	TRBD2	TGCAGCGCGCGGGAGGGGGAGCTCGAGCAGTACTTC	CSAREGELEQYF
TRBV29-1	TRBJ1-4	NA	TGCAGCGTTCTCCCCTGGCAGGGTCCTAATGAAAAACTGTTTTTT	CSVLPWQGPNEKLFF
TRBV6-1	TRBJ2-3	NA	TGTGCCAGCACCCCGAGCAGCACAGATACGCAGTATTTT	CASTPSSTDTQYF
TRBV6-1	TRBJ2-1	TRBD2	TGTGCCAGCAGTGAAGGTTGGACTAGCGGGGTGGATGAGCAGTTCTTC	CASSEGWTSGVDEQFF
TRBV5-4	TRBJ2-7	TRBD1	TGTGCCAGCAGATCAGGACAGGGGGCTTTCTACGAGCAGTACTTC	CASRSGQGAFYEQYF
TRBV5-1	TRBJ2-1	NA	TGCGCCAGCAGCCCGGGGGGCAGAGGGTACAATGAGCAGTTCTTC	CASSPGGRGYNEQFF
TRBV29-1	TRBJ1-1	TRBD1	TGCAGCGTTGAAACCGGGACAGGGGTGGGCACTGAAGCTTTCTTT	CSVETGTGVGTEAFF
TRBV30	TRBJ2-7	NA	TGTGCCTGGAGTGTACAGGTTCCCCCCTACGAGCAGTACTTC	CAWSVQVPPYEQYF
TRBV5-1	TRBJ2-1	TRBD1	TGCGCCAGCAGAAACGGACAGGGGGTGCGGTTCTTC	CASRNGQGVRFF
TRBV2	TRBJ2-1	TRBD2	TGTGCCAGCAGATTAGGTGGGACTAGCGGGAGCAATGAGCAGTTCTTC	CASRLGGTSGSNEQFF
TRBV30	TRBJ2-3	NA	TGTGCCTGGAGGCTGGCCTCTAGAGGAATCACAGATACGCAGTATTTT	CAWRLASRGITDTQYF
TRBV30	TRBJ1-1	NA	TGTGCCTGGAGCCAGGATTACACTGAAGCTTTCTTT	CAWSQDYTEAFF
TRBV5-6	TRBJ1-4	NA	TGTGCCAGCAGCTTGTTGGGCGGGGGGAATGAAAAACTGTTTTTT	CASSLLGGGNEKLFF
TRBV7-9	TRBJ2-7	NA	TGTGCCAGCAGCTTAGAAGTGACAGAGCAGTACTTC	CASSLEVTEQYF
TRBV30	TRBJ2-7	TRBD2	TGTGCCTGGATGAAAATAGCGGGCGGCCCCTACGAGCAGTACTTC	CAWMKIAGGPYEQYF
TRBV18	TRBJ2-7	NA	TGTGCCAGCTCACCACTCCCGAAAGGGTCAGGGTACGAGCAGTACTTC	CASSPLPKGSGYEQYF
TRBV30	TRBJ1-5	NA	TGTGCCTGCAACGGACAGAGCAATCAGCCCCAGCATTTT	CACNGQSNQPQHF
TRBV19	TRBJ2-7	TRBD1	TGTGCCAGTAGTGTCGGGACAGGCCGAGGGGAGCAGTACTTC	CASSVGTGRGEQYF
TRBV9	TRBJ1-2	TRBD1	TGTGCCAGCAGCGCATCGGGACAGGGGAACTATGGCTACACCTTC	CASSASGQGNYGYTF
TRBV30	TRBJ2-7	NA	TGTGCCTGGAGTCCCAGTGCAGGGTTGGGTGAGCAGTACTTC	CAWSPSAGLGEQYF
TRBV28	TRBJ2-7	TRBD2	TGTGCCAGCAGTTTAAAACCTAGCGGCGAGCAGTACTTC	CASSLKPSGEQYF
TRBV13	TRBJ2-2	TRBD1	TGTGCCAGCAGCTCAGACAGGGTCACCGGGGAGCTGTTTTTT	CASSSDRVTGELFF
TRBV30	TRBJ2-3	TRBD1	TGTGCCTGGACCCGTACGGGAAAGGGGACAGGGTCAGATACGCAGTATTTT	CAWTRTGKGTGSDTQYF